This paragraph reports one T cell receptor beta chain. Antigen specificity is unknown. Use of 60 Vbeta and 13 Jbeta primers characterized the PCR. Using immunoSEQ multiplex PCR, the repertoire was profiled, and TCRdb retains in-frame clones only, with some absent. Of 100,000 to 130,000 clones listed, 74% were seen once; the top ten hold 14%. CDR1 and CDR2 (germline): WSHSY, SAAADI. Losses at the gene ends were 6 bases for V and 4 bases for J; bases not matched to a gene: 7. The CDR3 sequence is 15 residues long. This entry belongs to a study of cytomegalovirus exposure and HLA in healthy donors. Healthy individuals who donated bone marrow served as the donors. Study-wide results and caveats: CMV antigen specificity was confirmed in vitro for three CMV-associated chains. TRBV6-2, TRBV6-3 and other indistinguishable V segments were excluded.

The V call is TRBV10-2, the J call TRBJ2-1; 9 bases line up with TRBD2. The clonotype was recovered from a middle-aged woman in good health and CMV-seropositive. The sequenced sample was PBMCs. CDR3: CASSGGLAKYNEQFF. CDR3 sequence (DNA): TGCGCCAGCAGCGGCGGACTAGCGAAATACAATGAGCAGTTCTTC.